This TCR beta chain is drawn from a study of cytomegalovirus exposure and HLA in healthy donors. On the study more broadly: Later, an analysis reported that the 130 or so validation repertoires had used the same platform as the approximately 720 first-cohort repertoires.

Sequencing used immunoSEQ multiplex PCR; TCRdb keeps in-frame clones, though not all of them. The data hold 150,000 to 200,000 clones, with around 86% observed a single time. The ends lost 0 bases at V and 9 bases at J; junction bases unmatched: 2. The CDR3 is 14 amino acids. Germline CDR1 SGDLS, CDR2 YYNGEE. The sequence was collected from a woman aged 18-30 years in good health and CMV-seronegative. Sequenced input: PBMCs. J is TRBJ2-4 and V is TRBV9; 11 nucleotides agree with TRBD2. The CDR3 nucleotides are TGTGCCAGCAGCGTAGAGGGACTAGCGGCCATTCAGTACTTC. It translates to CASSVEGLAAIQYF.